The TCR beta chain described here comes from a study of tumor-infiltrating lymphocytes in primary liver carcinoma. Making TCR beta cDNA involved roughly 0.55 ug total RNA and a constant-region primer. Three rounds of nested multiplex PCR with slightly modified ARM-PCR produced TCR beta libraries. Each of the first two PCR rounds ran roughly 10 cycles with TRBV1-TRBV30 forward and C-beta reverse primers. From the multiplex PCR reads, TCRdb called clonotypes with MiXCR, one entry per CDR3 protein. The sample shows more than 150,000 distinct CDR3 sequences, over 50% of them seen only once. The blood RNA (from unsorted whole blood) was obtained, and germline DNA was also extracted. This CDR3 contains 14 residues. V was trimmed by 5 bases and J by 8 bases, leaving 16 bases between them. From germline, CDR1 is SGHTA and CDR2 FQGTGA.

This clonotype was obtained from a man aged 35 to 55 with primary liver carcinoma and hepatitis B virus infection. The sample was peripheral blood. The V gene is TRBV7-3, the J gene TRBJ2-1, with D possibly being TRBD1 (5 bases). CDR3 sequence reads: CASSPTAGKDEQFF. The CDR3 nucleotides are TGTGCCAGCAGCCCCACCGCAGGGAAGGATGAGCAGTTCTTC.